The sequence of this TCR beta chain was determined in a study of early T cells in non-severe SARS-CoV-2 infection. Whole-study context: The sequenced material was bulk RNA from unsorted whole blood, and its chains were unpaired.

Findings and caveats of the study: Database matching using VDJdb favored anti-spike CD8 responses, with private and CD4 specificities left missing.

CDR3 size: 12 residues. Trimming took off 2 bases at V and 6 bases at J, with 8 bases between the two ends. Per germline, CDR1 SGDLS and CDR2 YYNGEE. Unique molecular identifiers were added to individual cDNA molecules. TCRdb redid the calling of the 5' RACE reads with MiXCR, one entry per CDR3 protein. The sample lists about 83,000 distinct CDR3 sequences; roughly 13% were seen once. This clonotype was seen just once. Its target is unknown. V usage is TRBV9 and J usage is TRBJ1-2; possibly TRBD1 for D (5 bases). The TCR was taken from an adult who was a healthcare worker with PCR-confirmed SARS-CoV-2 infection or an uninfected control (not recorded which). Sequencing was performed on whole blood. The chain's CDR3 is CASSVIGDGYTF. The CDR3 bases are TGTGCCAGCAGCGTGATAGGGGATGGCTACACCTTC.